Listed below are T cell receptor beta chains from one sample, sequenced in a study of T-cell reconstitution after alpha-beta-depleted transplantation in children. Via MiXCR, TCRdb re-called the PCR reads, giving one row per CDR3 protein. This table holds 500,000 to 600,000 distinct CDR3 sequences, around 16% found once. Source: PBMCs from the stem cell graft donor, taken from the stem cell graft. These receptors were obtained from a human donor who donated a stem cell graft to a child with acute lymphoblastic leukemia. Both conserved end residues are part of each CDR3. Fields, in order: V gene, J gene, CDR3 protein.

TRBV9,TRBJ2-1,CASSDGRKGTDNEQFF
TRBV29-1,TRBJ2-1,CSVDANVAVGKVYNEQFF
TRBV5-1,TRBJ2-7,CASSPGERAYEQYF
TRBV7-9,TRBJ1-1,CASSLSISNTEAFF
TRBV5-1,TRBJ2-2,CASSNTIPGGTGELFF
TRBV5-5,TRBJ1-1,CASSLSRQGGTEAFF
TRBV2,TRBJ2-3,CASSGKLAGGPDTQYF
TRBV19,TRBJ1-5,CASSWGHNNQPQHF
TRBV29-1,TRBJ2-7,CSVEFPGQANYEQYF
TRBV20-1,TRBJ2-5,CSARDRASAQETQYF
TRBV2,TRBJ1-1,CASSEVSDRENAEAFF
TRBV5-4,TRBJ2-1,CASSGGAGDEQFF
TRBV13,TRBJ2-7,CASSVGGWGDSYEQYF
TRBV20-1,TRBJ2-3,CSARRADTQYF
TRBV25-1,TRBJ1-1,CASSWGTGDAEAFF
TRBV5-1,TRBJ2-1,CASSLNTGGVYNEQFF
TRBV15,TRBJ2-2,CATSRKRPGELFF
TRBV20-1,TRBJ1-1,CSARDRGTANTEAFF
TRBV7-9,TRBJ1-5,CASSLGPGQGSDQPQHF
TRBV7-6,TRBJ2-5,CASSLGTGGVETQYF
TRBV5-6,TRBJ2-5,CASSLRVDWETQYF
TRBV5-1,TRBJ2-1,CASSLEGTRADEQFF
TRBV4-1,TRBJ2-7,CASSQLARSYEQYF
TRBV5-8,TRBJ2-4,CASSAERQVAKNIQYF
TRBV6-5,TRBJ2-1,CASSYRGRDSNEQFF
TRBV7-9,TRBJ1-2,CASSPTGPGGTF
TRBV4-2,TRBJ2-7,CASSRRDGESYEQYF
TRBV6-1,TRBJ1-3,CASTRGGGNTIYF
TRBV12-3/TRBV12-4,TRBJ2-7,CASSPGTSGYEQYF
TRBV5-6,TRBJ2-5,CATAWAGYQETQYF
TRBV12-3/TRBV12-4,TRBJ2-7,CASSRPRVSYEQYF
TRBV12-3/TRBV12-4,TRBJ2-2,CASSFEGTGELFF
TRBV9,TRBJ2-7,CASSVEGDSYEQYF
TRBV12-3/TRBV12-4,TRBJ2-1,CASKNTGGPGFF
TRBV7-8,TRBJ1-5,CASSQGAVQPHHF
TRBV5-1,TRBJ2-2,CASSLDLAGVTGELFF
TRBV20-1,TRBJ2-2,CSARRAGGDNTGELFF
TRBV7-9,TRBJ2-2,CASISGTGYNPTGELFF
TRBV20-1,TRBJ1-5,CSAGTASNQPQHF
TRBV15,TRBJ2-2,CATSSPPGQNTGELFF
TRBV29-1,TRBJ1-2,CSVEDRGSYGHTF
TRBV12-3/TRBV12-4,TRBJ2-1,CASKVVVYNEQFF
TRBV6-1,TRBJ2-7,CASRGQNYYEQYF
TRBV24-1,TRBJ2-3,CATSDTWGTQYF
TRBV7-7,TRBJ2-1,CASSLTRQGMGEQFF